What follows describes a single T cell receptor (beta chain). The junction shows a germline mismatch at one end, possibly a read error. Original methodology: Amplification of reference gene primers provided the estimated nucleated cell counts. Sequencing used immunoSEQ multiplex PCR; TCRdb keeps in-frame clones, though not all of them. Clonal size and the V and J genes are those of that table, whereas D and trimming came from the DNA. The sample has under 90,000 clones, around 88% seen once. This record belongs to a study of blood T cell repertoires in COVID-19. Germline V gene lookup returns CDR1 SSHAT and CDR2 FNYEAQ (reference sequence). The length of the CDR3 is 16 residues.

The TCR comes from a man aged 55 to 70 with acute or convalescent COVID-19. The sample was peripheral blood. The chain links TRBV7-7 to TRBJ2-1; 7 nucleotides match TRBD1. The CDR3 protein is CASSLNRDSPYNEQFF. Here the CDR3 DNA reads TGTGCTAGCAGCCTCAACCGGGACAGCCCATACAATGAGCAGTTCTTC. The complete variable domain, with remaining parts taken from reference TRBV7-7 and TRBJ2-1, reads GAGVSQSPRYKVTKRGQDVTLRCDPISSHATLYWYQQALGQGPEFLTYFNYEAQPDKSGLPSDRFSAERPEGSISTLTIQRTEQRDSAMYRCASSLNRDSPYNEQFFGPGTRLTVL.